Below, 31 T cell receptor beta chains from the same sample are listed, as sequenced in a study of blood T cell repertoires in COVID-19. TCRdb's table, derived via immunoSEQ multiplex PCR, lists solely in-frame clones and lacks some. The sample has roughly 230,000 clones, around 82% seen once. Sample: peripheral blood. Source of these receptors: a man aged 35-49 years with active or convalescent COVID-19.

The V gene is TRBV7-6, the J gene TRBJ2-1; possibly TRBD2 for D (5 bases). Germline V lookup: CDR1 SGHVS, CDR2 FNYEAQ. The germline V and J ends were trimmed by 0 bases and 13 bases, with 13 bases remaining between them. The CDR3 sequence is 13 residues long. DNA of the CDR3: TGTGCCAGCAGCTTAGCCCAAGAAGGGAGTCAGTTCTTC. This codes for CASSLAQEGSQFF.

The chain employs TRBV10-1 and TRBJ2-1, with 13 bases identical to TRBD2. The CDR3 is made up of 15 amino acids. Germline values: CDR1 WNHNN, CDR2 SYGVQD (reference sequence). Trimming removed 6 bases from V and 9 bases from J; junction bases left unmatched: 8. The CDR3 coding sequence is TGCGCCAGCAGCGGGACTAGCGGGACGGGTGGTGAGCAGTTCTTC. It is translated as CASSGTSGTGGEQFF.

The genes are TRBV12-5 and TRBJ1-4, with a possible D match to TRBD1 (6 bases). V lost 3 bases and J 0 bases, leaving 23 bases between the germline ends. This CDR3 has 20 residues. Germline V gene lookup returns CDR1 LGHNT and CDR2 FRNRAP. The CDR3 is CASGFLTEGGGESTNEKLFF. The CDR3 DNA reads as TGTGCTAGTGGTTTCCTCACCGAAGGCGGGGGCGAGTCAACTAATGAAAAACTGTTTTTT.

The chain recombines TRBV19 with TRBJ1-5; D is possibly TRBD1 (6 bases). The CDR3 runs to 15 residues. V lost 2 bases and J lost 7, with 15 bases in between. Germline assignment: CDR1 LNHDA and CDR2 SQIVND (reference sequence). The CDR3 loop is CASSISGVPGQPQHF. Written as DNA, the CDR3 is TGTGCCAGTAGTATATCAGGGGTTCCTGGACAGCCCCAGCATTTT.

This chain joins TRBV30 and TRBJ2-1, with 7 bases fitting TRBD1. The trim removed 2 bases at V and 5 bases at J, leaving 9 bases unmatched. In germline, CDR1 is GTSNPN, CDR2 SVGIG (reference sequence). The CDR3 length is 15 residues. CDR3 protein: CAWSRRQGPNNEQFF. CDR3 nucleotides: TGTGCCTGGAGTCGGAGACAGGGCCCCAACAATGAGCAGTTCTTC. Using reference TRBV30 and TRBJ2-1 for the parts outside the CDR3, the full variable domain is SQTIHQWPATLVQPVGSPLSLECTVEGTSNPNLYWYRQAAGRGLQLLFYSVGIGQISSEVPQNLSASRPQDRQFILSSKKLLLSDSGFYLCAWSRRQGPNNEQFFGPGTRLTVL.

The CDR3 reads CASSHGVRGGRTGNTIYF. Written as DNA, the CDR3 is TGCGCCAGCAGCCATGGTGTTCGTGGGGGCCGAACTGGAAACACCATATATTTT. The chain has TRBV5-1 and TRBJ1-3; a possible D gene is TRBD1 (6 bases). CDR1 SGHRS and CDR2 YFSETQ come from the germline V gene. This CDR3 is 18 amino acids long. Trimming left V 4 bases short and J 2 bases short, with 22 bases between. The whole variable domain, remainder taken from reference TRBV5-1 and TRBJ1-3, is KAGVTQTPRYLIKTRGQQVTLSCSPISGHRSVSWYQQTPGQGLQFLFEYFSETQRNKGNFPGRFSGRQFSNSRSEMNVSTLELGDSALYLCASSHGVRGGRTGNTIYFGEGSWLTVV.

The table lists this clone with a count of one. The chain combines TRBV5-5 with TRBJ1-1; a weak D match, TRBD1 (5 bases). Germline CDR1 and CDR2: SGHKS and YYEKEE (reference sequence). Trimming pared 4 bases from V and 3 bases from J, leaving 10 bases between. This CDR3 region has 13 residues. The CDR3 bases are TGTGCCAGCAGCGCCCGGACACACACTGAAGCTTTCTTT. Translated: CASSARTHTEAFF.

The V gene is TRBV4-1, the J gene TRBJ1-5, with D possibly TRBD1 on 5 matching bases. This CDR3 contains 15 residues. Per germline, CDR1 MGHRA and CDR2 YSYEKL. Trimming removed 4 bases at V and 6 bases at J, with 16 bases between. This CDR3 is CASSLDPQGPQPQHF. DNA for the CDR3: TGCGCCAGCAGCCTAGACCCCCAGGGTCCTCAGCCCCAGCATTTT.

About this clone: Other DNA sequences in the sample encode the same CDR3. The rearrangement joins TRBV6-1 to TRBJ2-7, with TRBD1 matching 9 bases. V was pared by 0 bases and J by 4 bases, with 4 bases of the junction left unmatched. Germline V gene sequence: CDR1 MNHNS, CDR2 SASEGT. There are 15 residues in the CDR3. CDR3 loop: CASSEAPGQGYEQYF. In nucleotides, the CDR3 is TGTGCCAGCAGTGAAGCGCCGGGACAGGGATACGAGCAGTACTTC.

The chain recombines TRBV5-4 with TRBJ2-7; 9 bases agree with TRBD1. The CDR3 totals 13 residues. After removal of 4 bases from V and 4 bases from J, the junction contained 3 bases not matched to a gene. Germline assignment: CDR1 SGHNT and CDR2 YYREEE (reference sequence). DNA for the CDR3: TGTGCCAGCAGCCAACAGGGGGCGTACGAGCAGTACTTC. Amino acids: CASSQQGAYEQYF.

The chain combines TRBV6-2 or TRBV6-3 with TRBJ2-1, with 8 bases identical to TRBD1. V lost 5 bases and J lost 4; bases outside the gene matches: 10. Germline CDR1 is MNHEY and CDR2 is SVGEGT. The CDR3 is 16 residues long. This CDR3 reads CASSTRQGRLYNEQFF. DNA of the CDR3: TGTGCCAGCAGTACCCGACAGGGGCGATTGTACAATGAGCAGTTCTTC.

The J gene is TRBJ1-5, the V gene TRBV19, with 7 bases identical to TRBD1. With V trimmed by 7 bases and J by 4 bases, 10 bases remained unmatched. The V gene's germline CDR1 is LNHDA and CDR2 SQIVND (reference sequence). The CDR3 has 15 amino acids. CDR3 sequence reads: CASTRLGQKNQPQHF. The DNA of the CDR3 is TGTGCCAGTACGAGGCTGGGACAGAAAAATCAGCCCCAGCATTTT.

The chain is built from TRBV6-5 and TRBJ2-5; D remains ambiguous. The V end lost 5 bases, the J end lost 5 bases, and 15 bases lay between the germline ends. The germline gives CDR1 MNHEY, CDR2 SVGAGI. The CDR3 covers 14 residues. The DNA of the CDR3 is TGTGCCAGCAGTCTAAGTCCATACGGGGAGACCCAGTACTTC. This encodes CASSLSPYGETQYF.

The rearrangement joins TRBV14 to TRBJ2-1; D perhaps matches TRBD1 (5 bases). This CDR3 has 13 amino acids. V lost 4 bases and J 6 bases, leaving 10 bases between the germline ends. Germline CDR1 and CDR2: SGHDN and FVKESK. The CDR3 DNA is TGTGCCAGCAGCCCGACAGTAAGCAATGAGCAGTTCTTC. Protein sequence: CASSPTVSNEQFF.

This clone showed up just once. The chain recombines TRBV10-3 with TRBJ1-2; possible D gene TRBD1, 6 bases. This CDR3 is built from 13 residues. The V and J ends lost 11 bases and 4 bases respectively, with 17 bases between them. From germline, CDR1 is ENHRY and CDR2 SYGVKD. The CDR3 spells CAVQQGSGYGYTF. CDR3 sequence (DNA): TGTGCCGTCCAACAGGGATCAGGCTATGGCTACACCTTC.

This clone was seen just once. The chain is built from TRBV6-2 or TRBV6-3 and TRBJ2-7; the match to TRBD2 covers 8 bases. This CDR3 spans 18 amino acids. J lost 0 bases, V lost 0 bases, and 10 bases had no gene match. Germline CDR1 is MNHEY and CDR2 is SVGEGT. CDR3 in DNA: TGTGCCAGCAGTTACTCGAGGTCCCAGCGGGGGTACTCCTACGAGCAGTACTTC. Amino acid sequence: CASSYSRSQRGYSYEQYF.

The V call is TRBV4-1, the J call TRBJ2-1; 7 bases are a match to TRBD1. V was pared by 3 bases and J by 9 bases, with 8 bases of the junction left unmatched. This CDR3 is built from 14 residues. Germline CDR1 and CDR2: MGHRA and YSYEKL. CDR3 nucleotide sequence: TGCGCCAGCAGCCACGTGGGACAGCACTTTGAGCAGTTCTTC. Amino acid sequence: CASSHVGQHFEQFF.

J is TRBJ1-4 and V is TRBV19, with a weak D call TRBD1 (6 bases). The CDR3 extends over 15 amino acids. The germline V and J ends were trimmed by 4 bases and 4 bases, with 13 bases remaining between them. CDR1 is LNHDA and CDR2 is SQIVND in the germline V gene (reference sequence). The CDR3 DNA reads as TGTGCCAGTAGTACGAGGACAGAGATTAATGAAAAACTGTTTTTT. Its translation: CASSTRTEINEKLFF.

The CDR3 here is CASSYRGHTQYF. The CDR3 DNA follows: TGTGCCAGCAGTTATCGGGGTCATACGCAGTATTTT. The chain employs TRBV12-3 or TRBV12-4 and TRBJ2-3, with D possibly being TRBD2 (5 bases). Trimming stripped 4 bases from V and 7 bases from J, with 9 bases between. This CDR3 comprises 12 residues.

The J gene is TRBJ2-1, the V gene TRBV6-1; 7 nucleotides agree with TRBD1. This CDR3 spans 17 amino acids. The V gene's germline CDR1 is MNHNS and CDR2 SASEGT. J lost 7 bases, V lost 4 bases, and 16 bases had no gene match. CDR3 loop: CASSVTRNRGGVNEQFF. In DNA form, the CDR3 reads TGTGCCAGCAGTGTAACCCGGAACAGGGGCGGAGTGAATGAGCAGTTCTTC.

The CDR3 sequence is CASSLGESNTQYF. Written as DNA, the CDR3 is TGTGCCAGCAGCTTAGGTGAGAGCAATACGCAGTATTTT. The rearrangement joins TRBV7-9 to TRBJ2-3; D remains unclear. In germline, CDR1 is SEHNR, CDR2 FQNEAQ (reference sequence). With 1 base removed from V and 7 bases from J, the gap between germline ends came to 9 bases. CDR3 size: 13 residues.

V usage is TRBV4-1 and J usage is TRBJ2-7, with TRBD2 matching 13 bases. CDR3 length: 15 residues. V gave up 6 bases and J gave up 2 bases; unmatched junction bases: 4. The germline gives CDR1 MGHRA, CDR2 YSYEKL. The CDR3 here is CASRLLAGGPYEQYF. CDR3 nucleotides: TGCGCCAGCAGGTTACTAGCGGGAGGGCCCTACGAGCAGTACTTC.

V usage is TRBV5-1 and J usage is TRBJ2-3; D possibly corresponds to TRBD2 (5 bases). V dropped 3 bases and J dropped 0 bases, with 14 bases sitting between them. Per the germline V gene, CDR1 is SGHRS and CDR2 is YFSETQ. CDR3 length: 16 residues. The CDR3 sequence: CASSSAPLASTDTQYF. CDR3 in DNA: TGCGCCAGCAGCTCGGCCCCCCTAGCTAGCACAGATACGCAGTATTTT.

V and J are TRBV6-5 and TRBJ2-4; 8 nucleotides align to TRBD1. V lost 4 bases to trimming and J lost 0 bases; unmatched junction nucleotides: 2. CDR3 length: 15 residues. The germline CDR1 and CDR2 sequences are MNHEY and SVGAGI. The CDR3 sequence is CASSLGQVAKNIQYF. CDR3 sequence (DNA): TGTGCCAGCAGTTTGGGACAGGTAGCCAAAAACATTCAGTACTTC.

The V call is TRBV19, the J call TRBJ1-1; 10 nucleotides match TRBD1. The CDR3 spans 15 residues. The germline CDR1 and CDR2 sequences are LNHDA and SQIVND (reference sequence). J was trimmed by 4 bases and V by 6 bases; bases with no gene match: 8. CDR3 sequence reads: CASRVTTGGITEAFF. CDR3 bases: TGTGCCAGTAGAGTCACGACAGGGGGCATCACTGAAGCTTTCTTT. Supplemented by reference TRBV19 and TRBJ1-1, the full variable domain reads DGGITQSPKYLFRKEGQNVTLSCEQNLNHDAMYWYRQDPGQGLRLIYYSQIVNDFQKGDIAEGYSVSREKKESFPLTVTSAQKNPTAFYLCASRVTTGGITEAFFGQGTRLTVV.

This chain uses TRBV3-1 (or the pseudogene TRBV3-2) with TRBJ1-1; 9 bases are shared with TRBD1. The CDR3 is 12 amino acids. The germline V gene has CDR1 LGHDT and CDR2 YNNKEL (reference sequence). Trimming took 4 bases from V and 11 from J; bases not matched to a gene: 5. CDR3 nucleotide sequence: TGTGCCAGCAGCCCGTCCGACAGGGGGGCTTTCTTT. Its protein product is CASSPSDRGAFF.

V gene TRBV6-2 or TRBV6-3 combines with J gene TRBJ2-4, with TRBD1 matching over 11 bases. The CDR3 consists of 17 residues. Per germline, CDR1 MNHEY and CDR2 SVGEGT. With V trimmed by 2 bases and J by 1 base, 4 bases remained unmatched. Written as DNA, the CDR3 is TGTGCCAGCAGTTACCGAGGACAGGGGGCGGCCAAAAACATTCAGTACTTC. Its translation is CASSYRGQGAAKNIQYF.

The V call is TRBV9, the J call TRBJ2-1; no firm D call. The germline V gene encodes CDR1 SGDLS and CDR2 YYNGEE. Trimming cost V 0 bases and J 8 bases, with 12 bases left between them. This CDR3 spans 14 amino acids. The CDR3 here is CASSVEAQVDEQFF. CDR3 nucleotide sequence: TGTGCCAGCAGCGTAGAGGCTCAGGTCGATGAGCAGTTCTTC.

In nucleotides, the CDR3 is TGTGCCACTGAACGGACTAGCGGGACCGGGGAGCTGTTTTTT. This encodes CATERTSGTGELFF. This sequence joins TRBV19 and TRBJ2-2; 11 nucleotides match TRBD2. Germline CDR1 is LNHDA and CDR2 is SQIVND (reference sequence). V lost 10 bases to trimming and J lost 5 bases; unmatched junction nucleotides: 6. The CDR3 totals 14 residues.

This clone showed up just once. The chain recombines TRBV25-1 with TRBJ1-3; weak D call: TRBD1 (6 bases). Germline V CDR1 and CDR2: MGHDK, SYGVNS. The CDR3 length is 13 residues. V dropped 4 bases and J dropped 4 bases, with 8 bases sitting between them. CDR3 bases: TGTGCCAGCAGTGCCGGGACAGGAAACACCATATATTTT. Translation gives CASSAGTGNTIYF.

The chain uses TRBV19 and TRBJ2-2; 8 bases agree with TRBD2. The CDR3 has 15 residues. CDR1 and CDR2 from the germline V gene are LNHDA and SQIVND (reference sequence). V was clipped by 4 bases and J by 7 bases; unmatched bases: 8. The CDR3 reads CASSTLFSGGGELFF. The CDR3 DNA sequence: TGTGCCAGTAGTACTCTATTCAGCGGGGGCGGGGAGCTGTTTTTT.